This TCR beta chain was retrieved from a study of OX40 agonist ivuxolimab in advanced cancers. This clone was detected only once. V lost 1 base to trimming and J lost 1 base, with 11 bases between them. Germline CDR1 and CDR2: MNHEY and SMNVEV (reference sequence). CDR3 length: 16 residues. The protocol was immunoSEQ multiplex PCR, while the TCRdb copy is restricted to in-frame clones and leaves out a portion. Of about 43,000 clones listed, over 90% are singletons. This TCR came from an adult with an advanced solid tumor such as melanoma, head and neck, liver or kidney cancer. This chain connects TRBV27 to TRBJ1-3; D is perhaps TRBD1 (6 bases). Sequenced here: CD4+ or CD8+ T cells sorted from blood, sampled in a trial of the OX40 agonist ivuxolimab. The chain's CDR3 is CASSLLGGGSGNTIYF. In DNA form, the CDR3 reads TGTGCCAGCAGTTTATTGGGGGGCGGATCTGGAAACACCATATATTTT.